This section outlines one T cell receptor beta chain sequence together with its context. The antigen is not known. Assay: immunoSEQ multiplex PCR; the TCRdb copy retains only in-frame clones and omits some. Here the sample spans around 66,000 clones, around 87% being singletons. The V gene's germline CDR1 is MNHEY and CDR2 SVGAGI. CDR3 length: 12 amino acids. V dropped 8 bases and J dropped 3; count of bases not matched to a gene: 4. The data derive from a study of identifying expanded T cells in peripheral blood. Study outcomes and limitations: Differentially abundant clones: around 1.2 between replicates, roughly 16 at about two weeks, approximately 18 at four.

The rearrangement joins TRBV6-5 to TRBJ2-7; TRBD2 matches 7 bases. The source of this sequence is a person aged 18-70 years in good health. The specimen was blood. CDR3 in DNA: TGTGCCAGCGGGCGGGAGAACTACGAGCAGTACTTC. This sequence encodes CASGRENYEQYF.